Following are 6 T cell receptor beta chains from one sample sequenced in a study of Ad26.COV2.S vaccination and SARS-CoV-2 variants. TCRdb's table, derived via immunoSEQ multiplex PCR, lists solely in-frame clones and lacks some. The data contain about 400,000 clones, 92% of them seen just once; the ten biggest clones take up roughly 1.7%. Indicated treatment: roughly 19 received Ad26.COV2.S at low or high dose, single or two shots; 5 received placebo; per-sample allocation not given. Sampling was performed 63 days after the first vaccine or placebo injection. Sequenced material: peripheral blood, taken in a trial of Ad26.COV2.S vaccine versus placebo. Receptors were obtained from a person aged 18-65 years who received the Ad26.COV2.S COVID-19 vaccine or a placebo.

The CDR3 DNA is TGTGCCAGCAGTTCGCCGGGACTAGCGTTTCAAGAGACCCAGTACTTC. Translation gives CASSSPGLAFQETQYF. This rearrangement joins TRBV28 to TRBJ2-5; 10 bases are shared with TRBD2. CDR3 length: 16 residues. Trimming removed 4 bases from V and 2 bases from J; junction bases left unmatched: 7. CDR1 and CDR2 (germline): MDHEN, SYDVKM.

This CDR3 is CAWMGFNEQFF. The DNA for the CDR3 is TGTGCCTGGATGGGCTTCAATGAGCAGTTCTTC. The chain couples TRBV30 to TRBJ2-1; D uncertain. The length of the CDR3 is 11 residues. Germline assignment: CDR1 GTSNPN and CDR2 SVGIG (reference sequence). Trimming stripped 4 bases from V and 6 bases from J, with 7 bases between.

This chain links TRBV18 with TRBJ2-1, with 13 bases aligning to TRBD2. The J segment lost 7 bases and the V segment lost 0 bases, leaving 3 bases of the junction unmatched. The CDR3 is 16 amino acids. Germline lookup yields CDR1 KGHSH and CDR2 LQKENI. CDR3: CASSPPGLAGFNEQFF. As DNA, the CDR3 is TGTGCCAGCTCACCACCGGGACTAGCGGGGTTTAATGAGCAGTTCTTC.

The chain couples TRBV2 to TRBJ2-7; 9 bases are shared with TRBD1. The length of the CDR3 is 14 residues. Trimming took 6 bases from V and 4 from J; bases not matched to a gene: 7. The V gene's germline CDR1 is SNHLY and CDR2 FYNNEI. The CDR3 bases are TGTGCCAGCAGATCGGGACAGGGTGGGTACGAGCAGTACTTC. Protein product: CASRSGQGGYEQYF.

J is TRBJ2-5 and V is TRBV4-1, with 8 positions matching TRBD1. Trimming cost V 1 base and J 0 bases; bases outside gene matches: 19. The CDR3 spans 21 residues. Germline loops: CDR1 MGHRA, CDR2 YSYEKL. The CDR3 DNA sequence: TGCGCCAGCAGCCAAGTCCAGACCGGGGGACAGGCCCACACCCACCAAGAGACCCAGTACTTC. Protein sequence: CASSQVQTGGQAHTHQETQYF.

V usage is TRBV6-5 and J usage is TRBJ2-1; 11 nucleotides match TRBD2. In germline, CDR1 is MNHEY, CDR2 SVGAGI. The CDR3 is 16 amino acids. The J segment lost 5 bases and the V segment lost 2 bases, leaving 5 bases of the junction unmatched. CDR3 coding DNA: TGTGCCAGCAGTTACGACCGACTAGCGGGGCACAATGAGCAGTTCTTC. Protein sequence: CASSYDRLAGHNEQFF.